A few counts support the clone carrying this T cell receptor (beta chain). Its antigen remains unknown. The data were taken from a study of blood T cells in healthy people across ages. General study results and limits: Compared with aged donors, long-lived donors showed fewer expanded clones, suggesting selection.

Then a second PCR, running about 6 to 11 cycles, was carried out with a sample-barcoded 5' primer and a J-beta primer mix. Each of the cDNA molecules was tagged by a template-switch adaptor with 12 random nucleotides. MiXCR, run by TCRdb on the 5' RACE reads, gives a single entry per CDR3 protein. The sample shows almost 1 million distinct CDR3 sequences, roughly 47% of them seen only once. Germline values: CDR1 SGHTA, CDR2 FQGNSA. Deletions cut 1 base from V and 1 base from J, with 10 bases between. The CDR3 has 15 residues. Material: blood. V usage is TRBV7-2 and J usage is TRBJ2-5, with D tentatively TRBD1 or TRBD2 (5 bases each). The source of this sequence is a woman aged 60 to 75 in good health. This CDR3 is CASSLVAGTQETQYF. The CDR3 region has the DNA TGTGCCAGCAGCTTAGTGGCAGGGACCCAAGAGACCCAGTACTTC.